The next 26 T cell receptor beta chains were all read from a single sample in a study of shared clonotypes between healthy human individuals (dated by TCRdb to 2019 to 2021). Library prep was done by the immunoSEQ multiplex PCR assay. Not all clones reach the TCRdb copy of this immuneACCESS table, which keeps in-frame sequences only. Checked studies attribute under half of the gap to unresolved V genes and leave the rest unexplained. This sample comprises millions of clones, about 95% of them detected only once. Of the sample, 0.85% to 1.2% is held by the ten largest clones. For the CD8 naive samples, CD45RO-negative cells were positively selected for CCR7, yielding a CD45RA+CCR7+ population from which TemRA cells were excluded. Sequencing was performed on naive CD8+ T cells sorted from blood. The sample's cell subset or site label, in plain terms: CD45RA+CCR7+. The receptor source for this set is a man aged 18 to 29 in good health.

The chain carries TRBV12-5 and TRBJ2-1; the D gene is possibly TRBD2 (5 bases). This CDR3 is built from 15 residues. V was pared by 1 base and J by 7 bases, with 14 bases between. Germline loops: CDR1 LGHNT, CDR2 FRNRAP. DNA for the CDR3: TGTGCTAGTGGTTTGGGGACTCTAGGTGTTAATGAGCAGTTCTTC. Its protein is CASGLGTLGVNEQFF.

Of note for this clone: This sample also contains other DNA sequences that code for the same CDR3. The V and J genes are TRBV10-3 and TRBJ2-5; TRBD1 matches 10 bases. The CDR3 length is 15 residues. Germline V lookup: CDR1 ENHRY, CDR2 SYGVKD. The V segment lost 5 bases and the J segment 2 bases; nucleotides outside the gene matches: 5. The DNA of the CDR3 is TGTGCCATCAGTCCCGGGACAGGGGAGCAAGAGACCCAGTACTTC. It specifies CAISPGTGEQETQYF.

This sequence joins TRBV5-8 and TRBJ1-1; D call uncertain. Trimming took off 2 bases at V and 2 bases at J, with 10 bases between the two ends. The CDR3 has 14 residues. Germline CDR1 SGHTS, CDR2 YDEGEE. The CDR3, as DNA: TGTGCCAGCAGCTTTCGCAAGGCAAACACTGAAGCTTTCTTT. It specifies CASSFRKANTEAFF. The entire variable domain, with the rest obtained from reference TRBV5-8 and TRBJ1-1, is as follows: EAGVTQSPTHLIKTRGQQATLRCSPISGHTSVYWYQQALGLGLQFLLWYDEGEERNRGNFPPRFSGRQFPNYSSELNVNALELEDSALYLCASSFRKANTEAFFGQGTRLTVV.

The DNA of the CDR3 is TGTGCCAGCAGTATGGACAGCAACACAGATACGCAGTATTTT. Its translation: CASSMDSNTDTQYF. The V call is TRBV6-1, the J call TRBJ2-3, with a possible D match to TRBD1 (6 bases). The CDR3 sequence is 14 residues long. CDR1 and CDR2 (germline): MNHNS, SASEGT. The V end lost 5 bases, the J end lost 2 bases, and 11 bases lay between the germline ends.

This clone was counted a single time. J is TRBJ1-5 and V is TRBV30; a possible D gene is TRBD1 (6 bases). Germline V gives CDR1 GTSNPN, CDR2 SVGIG (reference sequence). Trimming took 1 base from V and 3 from J, leaving 13 bases between them. The length of the CDR3 is 15 residues. CDR3 sequence (DNA): TGTGCCTGGAGTGAACACAGGGAGGACAATCAGCCCCAGCATTTT. Protein sequence: CAWSEHREDNQPQHF.

The genes are TRBV4-1 and TRBJ1-1; TRBD1 matches at 7 bases. The CDR3 contains 15 residues. Germline loops: CDR1 MGHRA, CDR2 YSYEKL. V gave up 4 bases and J gave up 1 base; unmatched junction bases: 6. CDR3 in DNA: TGCGCCAGCAGCCTCGCGACAGGGCGGAACACTGAAGCTTTCTTT. Translated: CASSLATGRNTEAFF.

The chain carries TRBV19 and TRBJ2-1; D possibly matches TRBD1 or TRBD2 (5 bases each). Trimming took off 6 bases at V and 5 bases at J, with 17 bases between the two ends. Germline V gene sequence: CDR1 LNHDA, CDR2 SQIVND (reference sequence). This CDR3 spans 15 amino acids. CDR3 loop: CASRFGAEGNNEQFF. CDR3 bases: TGTGCCAGTAGATTCGGGGCCGAGGGGAACAATGAGCAGTTCTTC. Variable domain in full (rest from reference TRBV19 and TRBJ2-1): DGGITQSPKYLFRKEGQNVTLSCEQNLNHDAMYWYRQDPGQGLRLIYYSQIVNDFQKGDIAEGYSVSREKKESFPLTVTSAQKNPTAFYLCASRFGAEGNNEQFFGPGTRLTVL.

The chain links TRBV28 to TRBJ2-2; D might be TRBD1 (5 bases). CDR3 length equals 12 residues. Germline CDR1 MDHEN, CDR2 SYDVKM. With 3 bases removed from V and 7 bases from J, the gap between germline ends came to 6 bases. The chain's CDR3 is CASSFDSGELFF. CDR3 coding DNA: TGTGCCAGCAGTTTTGACAGCGGGGAGCTGTTTTTT.

The chain carries TRBV6-5 and TRBJ2-5; 9 bases are shared with TRBD2. Trimming at V came to 2 bases and at J to 5 bases, leaving 9 bases not matched to a gene. Looked up from germline, CDR1 is MNHEY and CDR2 is SVGAGI. This CDR3 has 16 amino acids. CDR3: CASSYNAGGPGETQYF. The CDR3 region has the DNA TGTGCCAGCAGTTACAATGCGGGGGGGCCCGGGGAGACCCAGTACTTC.

The chain combines TRBV7-6 with TRBJ2-7; D ambiguous. The germline CDR1 and CDR2 sequences are SGHVS and FNYEAQ. With 1 base removed from V and 2 bases from J, the gap between germline ends came to 15 bases. CDR3 length: 16 residues. CDR3 nucleotides: TGTGCCAGCAGCTTAGAGATTTTGGACGGAGCCTACGAGCAGTACTTC. This gives the protein CASSLEILDGAYEQYF.

Comment on this clone: This sample also contains other DNA sequences that code for the same CDR3. CDR3: CASSVEVENTGELFF. The CDR3, as DNA: TGTGCCAGCAGCGTAGAGGTAGAGAACACCGGGGAGCTGTTTTTT. The chain joins TRBV9 to TRBJ2-2, with D uncertain. Trimming removed 0 bases at V and 1 base at J, with 7 bases between. This CDR3 contains 15 residues. Germline V gene data show CDR1 as SGDLS and CDR2 as YYNGEE.

This sequence joins TRBV7-2 and TRBJ2-2, with no clear D. Per germline, CDR1 SGHTA and CDR2 FQGNSA. This CDR3 contains 14 residues. Trimming removed 6 bases from V and 1 base from J, with 9 bases in between. The CDR3 DNA sequence: TGTGCCAGCAGTCGAGACCGGAACACCGGGGAGCTGTTTTTT. Residues: CASSRDRNTGELFF.

The gene calls are TRBV27 and TRBJ1-4; a possible D gene is TRBD1 (5 bases). The CDR3 runs 13 residues. V lost 6 bases to trimming and J lost 8 bases, with 13 bases between them. Germline CDR1 reads MNHEY; CDR2 reads SMNVEV (reference sequence). CDR3 bases: TGTGCCAGCAGGCAGGGAATCGAAGAAAAACTGTTTTTT. Translation: CASRQGIEEKLFF.

This chain connects TRBV13 to TRBJ2-3; D is ambiguous. V lost 3 bases and J lost 2, with 6 bases in between. Per the germline V gene, CDR1 is PRHDT and CDR2 is FYEKMQ (reference sequence). This CDR3 spans 13 amino acids. In nucleotides, the CDR3 is TGTGCCAGCAGCTTTGGGTTCACAGATACGCAGTATTTT. This encodes CASSFGFTDTQYF.

V usage is TRBV4-1 and J usage is TRBJ1-1, with D possibly being TRBD1 (6 bases). In germline, CDR1 is MGHRA, CDR2 YSYEKL. The V gene lost 4 bases and the J gene lost 11 bases, with 17 bases spanning the gap. The length of the CDR3 is 13 residues. The DNA of the CDR3 is TGCGCCAGCAGCCCTTCCTTGGGGGGCGCGGCTTTCTTT. Translation: CASSPSLGGAAFF.

The V call is TRBV19, the J call TRBJ2-3; D is uncertain. The CDR3 spans 16 residues. With 7 bases removed from V and 2 bases from J, the gap between germline ends came to 19 bases. Germline V gives CDR1 LNHDA, CDR2 SQIVND (reference sequence). In DNA, the CDR3 is TGTGCCAGTAAATCGGCCGTTGCGGACCTCACAGATACGCAGTATTTT. It codes for CASKSAVADLTDTQYF.

This clone occurred a few times. The sample holds other DNA sequences that translate to the same CDR3. V gene TRBV6-5 combines with J gene TRBJ2-1; the D is unclear. The CDR3 runs 11 residues. Trimming took off 2 bases at V and 8 bases at J, with 4 bases between the two ends. The germline V gene has CDR1 MNHEY and CDR2 SVGAGI. This CDR3 reads CASSYGHEQFF. Here the CDR3 DNA reads TGTGCCAGCAGTTACGGCCATGAGCAGTTCTTC.

This rearrangement joins TRBV4-2 to TRBJ2-1; D tentatively fits TRBD1 or TRBD2 (5 bases each). This CDR3 spans 15 amino acids. Germline values: CDR1 LGHNA, CDR2 YNFKEQ. Trimming shortened V by 0 bases and J by 8 bases, and 14 bases separated the two germline ends. CDR3 loop: CASSQDLMGEDEQFF. The CDR3 region has the DNA TGTGCCAGCAGCCAAGATCTCATGGGGGAAGATGAGCAGTTCTTC.

Notes on this clone: Other DNA sequences within the sample encode an identical CDR3. This chain links TRBV4-1 with TRBJ1-2; TRBD1 matches at 9 bases. From germline, CDR1 is MGHRA and CDR2 YSYEKL. With 2 bases clipped from V and 6 bases from J, the junction kept 1 base outside the gene matches. This CDR3 region has 13 residues. CDR3 residues: CASSQRTGDGYTF. In nucleotides, the CDR3 is TGCGCCAGCAGCCAACGGACAGGGGATGGCTACACCTTC.

This sequence joins TRBV7-9 and TRBJ1-1; a weak D match, TRBD1 (6 bases). Trimming shortened V by 4 bases and J by 7 bases, and 16 bases separated the two germline ends. There are 14 residues in the CDR3. Germline V gives CDR1 SEHNR, CDR2 FQNEAQ (reference sequence). CDR3 DNA sequence: TGTGCCAGCAGCTACCCCGCCGGGGGCGTTGAAGCTTTCTTT. Protein sequence: CASSYPAGGVEAFF.

The chain employs TRBV20-1 and TRBJ2-1, with a possible D match to TRBD1 (6 bases). V lost 6 bases and J 9 bases, leaving 12 bases between the germline ends. The CDR3 spans 11 residues. Germline V lookup: CDR1 DFQATT, CDR2 SNEGSKA (reference sequence). The DNA of the CDR3 is TGCAGTGCACAGAGGGGGAGTGAGCAGTTCTTC. Its translation: CSAQRGSEQFF.

The rearrangement joins TRBV4-1 to TRBJ2-7; 7 bases align to TRBD2. The CDR3 contains 15 residues. Germline assignment: CDR1 MGHRA and CDR2 YSYEKL. V lost 4 bases and J lost 2; bases outside the gene matches: 8. CDR3 sequence: CASSPIGGGPYEQYF. The CDR3 nucleotides are TGCGCCAGCAGCCCGATTGGGGGAGGGCCCTACGAGCAGTACTTC.

The chain is built from TRBV9 and TRBJ1-1; tentatively, D is TRBD1 (6 bases). The germline V gene has CDR1 SGDLS and CDR2 YYNGEE. The CDR3 runs 13 residues. Trimming took off 3 bases at V and 6 bases at J, with 12 bases between the two ends. CDR3 sequence (DNA): TGTGCCAGCAGCGCGCAGGGGTACGCTGAAGCTTTCTTT. Encoded protein: CASSAQGYAEAFF. The entire variable domain, with the rest obtained from reference TRBV9 and TRBJ1-1, is as follows: DSGVTQTPKHLITATGQRVTLRCSPRSGDLSVYWYQQSLDQGLQFLIQYYNGEERAKGNILERFSAQQFPDLHSELNLSSLELGDSALYFCASSAQGYAEAFFGQGTRLTVV.

This chain joins TRBV7-9 and TRBJ2-7; 7 bases are shared with TRBD1. V lost 3 bases and J lost 4; bases outside the gene matches: 3. The germline V gene has CDR1 SEHNR and CDR2 FQNEAQ (reference sequence). The CDR3 runs 13 residues. The CDR3 protein is CASSFPGQYEQYF. In DNA, the CDR3 is TGTGCCAGCAGCTTTCCGGGACAGTACGAGCAGTACTTC.

This chain connects TRBV13 to TRBJ1-2, with a tentative D call TRBD1 (5 bases). Trimming removed 3 bases from V and 3 bases from J, with 11 bases in between. The CDR3 is made up of 14 amino acids. CDR1 and CDR2 from the germline V gene are PRHDT and FYEKMQ (reference sequence). Here the CDR3 DNA reads TGTGCCAGCAGCTTGGGCAGGGCCTACTATGGCTACACCTTC. It yields the protein CASSLGRAYYGYTF.

The chain links TRBV19 to TRBJ2-3, with D possibly TRBD2 on 6 matching bases. The CDR3 is 16 residues long. V shed 1 base and J shed 4 bases, with 15 bases lying between them. Germline V gene lookup returns CDR1 LNHDA and CDR2 SQIVND (reference sequence). The CDR3 nucleotides read TGTGCCAGTAGTATAGTTGGGGGAGGTGTCCCAGATACGCAGTATTTT. Translated, it gives CASSIVGGGVPDTQYF.